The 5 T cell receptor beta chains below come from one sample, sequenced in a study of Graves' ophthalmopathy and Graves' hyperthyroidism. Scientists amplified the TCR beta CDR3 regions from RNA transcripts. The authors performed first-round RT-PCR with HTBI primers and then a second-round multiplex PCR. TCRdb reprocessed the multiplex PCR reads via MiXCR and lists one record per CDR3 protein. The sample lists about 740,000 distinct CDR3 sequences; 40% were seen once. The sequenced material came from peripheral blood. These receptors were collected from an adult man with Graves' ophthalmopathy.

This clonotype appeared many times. The CDR3 is CASTIQDYSNQPQHF. The CDR3 DNA is TGTGCCAGCACAATACAGGATTATAGCAATCAGCCCCAGCATTTT. This chain uses TRBV28 with TRBJ1-5; tentatively, D is TRBD1 (5 bases). The V and J ends lost 7 bases and 0 bases respectively, with 13 bases between them. In germline, CDR1 is MDHEN, CDR2 SYDVKM. The CDR3 sequence is 15 residues long.

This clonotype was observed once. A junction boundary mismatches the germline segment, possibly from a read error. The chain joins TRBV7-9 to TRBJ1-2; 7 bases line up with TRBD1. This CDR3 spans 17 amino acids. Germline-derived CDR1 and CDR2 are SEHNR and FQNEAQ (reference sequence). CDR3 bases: TGCGCCAGCAGCCAAGTTACAGTCGGACAGGATAACTATGGCTACACCTTC. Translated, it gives CASSQVTVGQDNYGYTF.

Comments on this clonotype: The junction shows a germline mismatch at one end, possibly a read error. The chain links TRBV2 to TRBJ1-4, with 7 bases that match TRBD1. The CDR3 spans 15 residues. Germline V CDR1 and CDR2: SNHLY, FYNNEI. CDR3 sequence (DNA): TGTGCCAGCAGCGATGACAGGGATACTAATGAAGAACTGTTTTTT. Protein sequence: CASSDDRDTNEELFF. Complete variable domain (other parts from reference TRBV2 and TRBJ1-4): EPEVTQTPSHQVTQMGQEVILRCVPISNHLYFYWYRQILGQKVEFLVSFYNNEISEKSEIFDDQFSVERPDGSNFTLKIRSTKLEDSAMYFCASSDDRDTNEELFFGSGTQLSVL.

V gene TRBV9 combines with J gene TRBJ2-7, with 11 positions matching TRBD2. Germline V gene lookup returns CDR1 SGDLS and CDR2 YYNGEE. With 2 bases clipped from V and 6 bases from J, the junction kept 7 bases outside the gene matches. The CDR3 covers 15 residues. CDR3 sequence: CASSVTSGSLGEQYF. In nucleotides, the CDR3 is TGTGCCAGCAGCGTCACTAGCGGGAGTTTAGGCGAGCAGTACTTC.

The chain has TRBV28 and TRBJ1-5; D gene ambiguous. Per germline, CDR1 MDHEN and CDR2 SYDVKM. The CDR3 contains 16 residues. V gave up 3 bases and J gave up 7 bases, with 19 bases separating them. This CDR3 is CASSFLGREEGQPQHF. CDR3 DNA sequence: TGTGCCAGCAGTTTTTTGGGAAGGGAAGAGGGACAGCCCCAGCATTTT.